This T cell receptor beta chain is drawn from a study of regulatory T cells in long-lasting Graves disease. This clonotype has ten or more counts. Investigators prepared the TCR beta libraries by applying iRepertoire HTBI primers and Arm-PCR of CDR3 regions. TCRdb passed the multiplex PCR reads through MiXCR, listing each CDR3 protein once. The top ten clones hold roughly 7.1% of a sample with some 430,000 distinct CDR3 sequences, approximately 21% of them seen once. As for time point: persistent/refractory GD, antithyroid drugs over 5 years with positive TRAb. Isolated PBMC RNA provided the starting material for the TCR library. Graves' disease diagnosis used American Thyroid Association guidelines. This specimen was peripheral blood mononuclear cells (PBMCs), taken when the disease was refractory, from a patient treated with antithyroid drugs. This receptor was taken from a female donor with Graves disease.

Written as DNA, the CDR3 is TGTGCCAGCAGCGCTAACGGGGGGAACTATGGCTACACCTTC. Amino acid sequence: CASSANGGNYGYTF. The chain employs TRBV9 and TRBJ1-2; TRBD1 might be the D (5 bases). The germline CDR1 and CDR2 sequences are SGDLS and YYNGEE. The V and J ends lost 3 bases and 2 bases respectively, with 11 bases between them. This CDR3 has 14 residues. The complete variable domain, with remaining parts taken from reference TRBV9 and TRBJ1-2, reads DSGVTQTPKHLITATGQRVTLRCSPRSGDLSVYWYQQSLDQGLQFLIQYYNGEERAKGNILERFSAQQFPDLHSELNLSSLELGDSALYFCASSANGGNYGYTFGSGTRLTVV.